These 28 T cell receptor beta chains were all obtained from the same sample, sequenced in a study of T-cell memory formation after mild COVID-19. TCRdb redid the calling of the 5' RACE reads with MiXCR, one entry per CDR3 protein. The sample contains hundreds of thousands of distinct CDR3 sequences, approximately 21% of which appear only once. Specimen: PBMCs or a T cell subset sorted from them (not recorded which). The receptors come from an adult woman who had mild COVID-19 (a few samples of this study predate the infection). Cell type and time point are not known.

J is TRBJ1-2 and V is TRBV6-6; D remains ambiguous. The germline gives CDR1 MNHNY, CDR2 SVGAGI (reference sequence). CDR3 length equals 16 residues. V lost 6 bases and J 7 bases, leaving 24 bases between the germline ends. Written as DNA, the CDR3 is TGTGCCAGCAGGACCGGGCGCCTAACCAAATGGGTTGGCTACACCTTC. This translates into CASRTGRLTKWVGYTF.

V gene TRBV27 combines with J gene TRBJ2-2, with 16 bases lining up with TRBD2. J lost 3 bases, V lost 5 bases, and 9 bases had no gene match. This CDR3 contains 19 residues. Per the germline V gene, CDR1 is MNHEY and CDR2 is SMNVEV (reference sequence). CDR3 in DNA: TGTGCCAGCAGTCTAAAGGGACTAGCGGGAGGGCGGTACACCGGGGAGCTGTTTTTT. Amino acids: CASSLKGLAGGRYTGELFF.

This clonotype was detected only a few times. In DNA, the CDR3 is TGTGCCAGCAGCTCCCCAGGGGACAGGGTTAATGGCTACACCTTC. Translating gives CASSSPGDRVNGYTF. The chain joins TRBV9 to TRBJ1-2; 9 bases map to TRBD1. The germline V gene has CDR1 SGDLS and CDR2 YYNGEE. V lost 4 bases and J lost 6; bases outside the gene matches: 10. This CDR3 is built from 15 residues. Combining the CDR3 with reference TRBV9 and TRBJ1-2 gives the whole variable domain DSGVTQTPKHLITATGQRVTLRCSPRSGDLSVYWYQQSLDQGLQFLIQYYNGEERAKGNILERFSAQQFPDLHSELNLSSLELGDSALYFCASSSPGDRVNGYTFGSGTRLTVV.

V gene TRBV3-1 combines with J gene TRBJ1-2; D is possibly TRBD1 (5 bases). CDR1 and CDR2 from the germline V gene are LGHDT and YNNKEL (reference sequence). V was trimmed by 0 bases and J by 8 bases, leaving 13 bases between them. This CDR3 has 14 amino acids. The CDR3 coding sequence is TGTGCCAGCAGCCAAGAACAAAGGAGGGGCGGCTACACCTTC. This encodes CASSQEQRRGGYTF.

This clonotype was recorded at least ten times. The rearrangement joins TRBV3-1 to TRBJ1-2, with 7 bases identical to TRBD1. Unmatched junction bases numbered 4, after V lost 4 bases and J lost 2 bases. There are 14 residues in the CDR3. Looked up from germline, CDR1 is LGHDT and CDR2 is YNNKEL (reference sequence). CDR3 sequence (DNA): TGTGCCAGCAGCCCCGGGACAGAGAACTATGGCTACACCTTC. It yields the protein CASSPGTENYGYTF.

The gene calls are TRBV4-1 and TRBJ2-1; 9 bases are shared with TRBD2. The germline CDR1 and CDR2 sequences are MGHRA and YSYEKL. The J segment lost 7 bases and the V segment lost 0 bases, leaving 7 bases of the junction unmatched. The CDR3 is 16 amino acids. The CDR3 region is CASSQDRRGGGNEQFF. The CDR3 bases are TGCGCCAGCAGCCAAGATCGGCGGGGGGGTGGAAATGAGCAGTTCTTC.

The chain recombines TRBV19 with TRBJ2-5; possible D gene TRBD1, 5 bases. The CDR3 spans 16 residues. The ends were cut back, 3 bases at V and 5 bases at J, with 19 bases in the middle. The germline V gene has CDR1 LNHDA and CDR2 SQIVND (reference sequence). DNA of the CDR3: TGTGCCAGTAGTATCGAGGCAGGGTTGACGGCGGAGACCCAGTACTTC. Amino acid sequence: CASSIEAGLTAETQYF. The full variable domain, with the rest looked up from reference TRBV19 and TRBJ2-5, is DGGITQSPKYLFRKEGQNVTLSCEQNLNHDAMYWYRQDPGQGLRLIYYSQIVNDFQKGDIAEGYSVSREKKESFPLTVTSAQKNPTAFYLCASSIEAGLTAETQYFGPGTRLLVL.

The V call is TRBV9, the J call TRBJ2-1, with D hard to call. V lost 3 bases to trimming and J lost 0 bases, with 13 bases between them. The CDR3 consists of 16 residues. Germline CDR1 and CDR2: SGDLS and YYNGEE. Written as DNA, the CDR3 is TGTGCCAGCAGCGCCCAAGGCCTCAGCTCCTACAATGAGCAGTTCTTC. Translated: CASSAQGLSSYNEQFF.

V usage is TRBV11-2 and J usage is TRBJ2-1; 7 nucleotides line up with TRBD1. The CDR3 extends over 15 amino acids. Germline CDR1 reads SGHAT; CDR2 reads FQNNGV. The junction had 14 bases not matched to a gene; V was cut back by 5 bases and J by 10 bases. CDR3 nucleotide sequence: TGTGCCAGCAGCCCTGGGGCTTCCGCAGGGGGAGAGCAGTTCTTC. Protein product: CASSPGASAGGEQFF.

This clonotype was seen only a few times. This CDR3 is CASSPAAGGPGEQYF. The CDR3 DNA follows: TGCGCCAGCAGCCCCGCTGCGGGAGGGCCGGGAGAGCAGTACTTC. The chain links TRBV5-1 to TRBJ2-7, with 9 bases matching TRBD2. V shed 4 bases, J shed 7 bases, and the junction held 12 bases outside the gene matches. The CDR3 runs 15 residues. Germline-derived CDR1 and CDR2 are SGHRS and YFSETQ.

This clonotype showed up just a few times. This sequence joins TRBV6-5 and TRBJ1-1, with a possible D match to TRBD1 (6 bases). In germline, CDR1 is MNHEY, CDR2 SVGAGI. There are 16 residues in the CDR3. V gave up 6 bases and J gave up 1 base, with 18 bases separating them. DNA of the CDR3: TGTGCCAGCAGACCCCGGGGGGGGGCGACGAACACTGAAGCTTTCTTT. Protein: CASRPRGGATNTEAFF.

This clonotype came up many times. This chain joins TRBV7-9 and TRBJ1-1; D call uncertain. CDR3 size: 13 residues. Per germline, CDR1 SEHNR and CDR2 FQNEAQ (reference sequence). V lost 4 bases and J lost 1, with 7 bases in between. The CDR3 region has the DNA TGTGCCAGCAGCTCTATAAAGAACACTGAAGCTTTCTTT. This gives the protein CASSSIKNTEAFF. Drawing the rest from reference TRBV7-9 and TRBJ1-1, the complete variable domain is DTGVSQNPRHKITKRGQNVTFRCDPISEHNRLYWYRQTLGQGPEFLTYFQNEAQLEKSRLLSDRFSAERPKGSFSTLEIQRTEQGDSAMYLCASSSIKNTEAFFGQGTRLTVV.

The chain joins TRBV7-9 to TRBJ2-1; tentative D call: TRBD1 (6 bases). Trimming shortened V by 6 bases and J by 7 bases, and 10 bases separated the two germline ends. CDR3 length: 12 amino acids. Germline V gene data show CDR1 as SEHNR and CDR2 as FQNEAQ (reference sequence). CDR3 amino acids: CASRSDRNEQFF. In DNA form, the CDR3 reads TGTGCCAGCAGAAGCGACAGGAATGAGCAGTTCTTC.

This clonotype came up a few times. V usage is TRBV15 and J usage is TRBJ2-2, with TRBD2 matching over 7 bases. CDR3 length: 15 residues. The germline V gene encodes CDR1 LNHNV and CDR2 YYDKDF (reference sequence). Unmatched junction bases numbered 7, after V lost 3 bases and J lost 6 bases. CDR3 residues: CATSSQASGSGELFF. Written as DNA, the CDR3 is TGTGCCACCAGCAGTCAGGCTAGCGGATCCGGGGAGCTGTTTTTT.

This clonotype was counted at least ten times. The rearrangement uses TRBV7-2 and TRBJ1-6; unclear D gene. Germline CDR1 is SGHTA and CDR2 is FQGNSA. Trimming left V 5 bases short and J 8 bases short, with 16 bases between. The CDR3 length is 15 residues. DNA for the CDR3: TGTGCCAGCAGCCTGACCTACGACGGACATTCACCCCTCCACTTT. It is translated as CASSLTYDGHSPLHF.

CDR3 sequence reads: CASSLLGVGEKLFF. CDR3 nucleotides: TGTGCCAGCAGTTTATTGGGGGTTGGTGAAAAACTGTTTTTT. The J gene is TRBJ1-4, the V gene TRBV27; TRBD1 is a possible D gene (5 bases). V lost 1 base to trimming and J lost 7 bases, with 10 bases between them. Looked up from germline, CDR1 is MNHEY and CDR2 is SMNVEV (reference sequence). This CDR3 is built from 14 residues.

This clonotype has a count of ten or more. The chain carries TRBV20-1 and TRBJ2-2; 9 bases match TRBD2. Germline CDR1 DFQATT, CDR2 SNEGSKA (reference sequence). The CDR3 has 14 residues. The junction had 3 bases not matched to a gene; V was cut back by 3 bases and J by 4 bases. The CDR3 bases are TGCAGTGCTAGGAAAGCGGGAGGCACCGGGGAGCTGTTTTTT. This sequence encodes CSARKAGGTGELFF.

This clonotype showed up just a few times. This sequence joins TRBV7-9 and TRBJ2-5; maybe TRBD2 (5 bases). CDR1 and CDR2 (germline): SEHNR, FQNEAQ (reference sequence). CDR3 length equals 15 residues. V shed 0 bases and J shed 1 base, with 9 bases lying between them. The CDR3 DNA reads TGTGCCAGCAGCTTAGCGACGGGAATCCAAGAGACCCAGTACTTC. Amino acids: CASSLATGIQETQYF.

This clonotype was seen more than once but under ten times. The gene calls are TRBV20-1 and TRBJ1-6, with a tentative D call TRBD1 (6 bases). Germline V CDR1 and CDR2: DFQATT, SNEGSKA (reference sequence). Trimming removed 8 bases at V and 7 bases at J, with 12 bases between. This CDR3 is 12 amino acids long. CDR3 sequence reads: CSLDRRNSPLHF. As DNA, the CDR3 is TGCAGTCTCGACAGGAGGAATTCACCCCTCCACTTT.

V and J are TRBV7-8 and TRBJ2-1; a possible D gene is TRBD2 (6 bases). This CDR3 comprises 17 residues. Trimming shortened V by 1 base and J by 7 bases, and 20 bases separated the two germline ends. Germline V CDR1 and CDR2: SGHVS, FQNEAQ. CDR3 bases: TGTGCCAGCAGCTTAGGCGGAATGGCGGGGTGGAGGAATGAGCAGTTCTTC. It translates to CASSLGGMAGWRNEQFF.

This clonotype was seen only a few times. The rearrangement joins TRBV7-8 to TRBJ2-2, with D uncertain. V was clipped by 5 bases and J by 4 bases, with 17 bases between them. The CDR3 extends over 16 amino acids. Germline V gene data show CDR1 as SGHVS and CDR2 as FQNEAQ. The CDR3 sequence: CASSVARSGPTGELFF. The CDR3 DNA is TGTGCCAGCAGCGTCGCAAGGAGTGGTCCCACCGGGGAGCTGTTTTTT.

This clonotype showed up many times. This rearrangement joins TRBV7-3 to TRBJ2-3; D is perhaps TRBD1 (6 bases). V lost 2 bases and J lost 2, with 8 bases in between. Germline CDR1 SGHTA, CDR2 FQGTGA. The CDR3 contains 14 residues. The CDR3 loop reads CASSLQGITDTQYF. The CDR3 DNA sequence: TGTGCCAGCAGCTTACAGGGGATCACAGATACGCAGTATTTT.

This clonotype was seen more than once but under ten times. The rearrangement joins TRBV5-1 to TRBJ1-4; D is possibly TRBD1 (5 bases). CDR1 and CDR2 (germline): SGHRS, YFSETQ. V was pared by 4 bases and J by 9 bases, with 13 bases between. This CDR3 spans 13 amino acids. The CDR3 region has the DNA TGCGCCAGCAGCCCGCCGGCAGGGAAAAAACTGTTTTTT. It specifies CASSPPAGKKLFF.

The gene calls are TRBV6-1 and TRBJ2-7, with 10 nucleotides matching TRBD2. This CDR3 is built from 16 residues. V lost 7 bases, J lost 3 bases, and 12 bases stayed unmatched. CDR1 MNHNS and CDR2 SASEGT come from the germline V gene. CDR3 coding DNA: TGTGCCAGCACCGCTCAGGGTAGCGGGAGGATCTACGAGCAGTACTTC. It specifies CASTAQGSGRIYEQYF.

J is TRBJ1-2 and V is TRBV12-3 or TRBV12-4, with no clear D. This CDR3 has 11 residues. The germline V and J ends were trimmed by 6 bases and 8 bases, with 10 bases remaining between them. CDR3 sequence: CASRSEFGYTF. CDR3 DNA: TGTGCCAGCAGATCTGAGTTCGGCTACACCTTC.

The chain uses TRBV12-3 or TRBV12-4 and TRBJ2-7; D remains ambiguous. V was cut by 3 bases and J by 2 bases, with 8 bases left in between. This CDR3 region has 13 residues. CDR3 bases: TGTGCCAGCAGTTTCGCTCAACCCTACGAGCAGTACTTC. Protein sequence: CASSFAQPYEQYF.

The V and J genes are TRBV7-2 and TRBJ1-6; weak D call: TRBD1 (5 bases). This CDR3 comprises 18 residues. The germline gives CDR1 SGHTA, CDR2 FQGNSA. The germline V and J ends were trimmed by 1 base and 1 base, with 14 bases remaining between them. The CDR3 sequence is CASSLVSGASSYNSPLHF. CDR3 DNA sequence: TGTGCCAGCAGCTTAGTGTCCGGGGCGAGTTCCTATAATTCACCCCTCCACTTT.

The V and J genes are TRBV29-1 and TRBJ2-7; 8 bases line up with TRBD2. The germline V gene has CDR1 SQVTM and CDR2 ANQGSEA. The J segment lost 0 bases and the V segment lost 4 bases, leaving 2 bases of the junction unmatched. This CDR3 is built from 13 residues. CDR3 DNA sequence: TGCAGCGTTGTTAGCGGGAACTCCTACGAGCAGTACTTC. Protein: CSVVSGNSYEQYF.